A selection of T cell receptor beta chains follows, all from one sample in a study of T-cell reconstitution after alpha-beta-depleted transplantation in children. TCRdb redid the calling of the PCR reads with MiXCR, one entry per CDR3 protein. The sample includes approximately 85,000 distinct CDR3 sequences, about 14% of them seen just once. Source: PBMCs, mostly from graft donor cells, taken 180 days after TCRalphabeta/CD19-depleted stem cell transplant. These receptors originate from a male patient between 2 and 15 years old who had a stem cell transplant for acute lymphoblastic leukemia, so the T cells may come from the graft donor. CDR3s include the opening cysteine and the closing phenylalanine or tryptophan.

CDR3aa: CASSLLGQGINEQFF
v_gene: TRBV7-6
j_gene: TRBJ2-1

CDR3aa: CASRGLAATDTQYF
v_gene: TRBV19
j_gene: TRBJ2-3

CDR3aa: CASSYLEGRTNEKLFF
v_gene: TRBV6-2/TRBV6-3
j_gene: TRBJ1-4

CDR3aa: CSAPTGNYGYTF
v_gene: TRBV20-1
j_gene: TRBJ1-2

CDR3aa: CASSYSAGKNIQYF
v_gene: TRBV6-5
j_gene: TRBJ2-4

CDR3aa: CATSEQETQYF
v_gene: TRBV24-1
j_gene: TRBJ2-5

CDR3aa: CASSPLQGENEKLFF
v_gene: TRBV7-6
j_gene: TRBJ1-4

CDR3aa: CSVTEFTGELFF
v_gene: TRBV29-1
j_gene: TRBJ2-2

CDR3aa: CASSIVRESYEQYF
v_gene: TRBV7-2
j_gene: TRBJ2-7

CDR3aa: CASSSDRTSGGADEQFF
v_gene: TRBV7-8
j_gene: TRBJ2-1

CDR3aa: CASTSLDRVREQFF
v_gene: TRBV27
j_gene: TRBJ2-1

CDR3aa: CASSFVSGDNEQFF
v_gene: TRBV12-3/TRBV12-4
j_gene: TRBJ2-1

CDR3aa: CASSQGTNTGELFF
v_gene: TRBV3-1
j_gene: TRBJ2-2

CDR3aa: CASSSGTGRGYTF
v_gene: TRBV5-1
j_gene: TRBJ1-2

CDR3aa: CSARASGSYNEQFF
v_gene: TRBV20-1
j_gene: TRBJ2-1

CDR3aa: CSAPIGGWYEQYF
v_gene: TRBV20-1
j_gene: TRBJ2-7

CDR3aa: CASSAWKKDSPLHF
v_gene: TRBV5-1
j_gene: TRBJ1-6

CDR3aa: CSVDPRRSATDTQYF
v_gene: TRBV29-1
j_gene: TRBJ2-3

CDR3aa: CASSPYVAGITWDTQYF
v_gene: TRBV7-2
j_gene: TRBJ2-3

CDR3aa: CSVEVAGQGGKTEAFF
v_gene: TRBV29-1
j_gene: TRBJ1-1

CDR3aa: CASSTQGTGANVLTF
v_gene: TRBV28
j_gene: TRBJ2-6

CDR3aa: CASSNPREQYF
v_gene: TRBV7-9
j_gene: TRBJ2-7

CDR3aa: CSVEGAGRGYNEQFF
v_gene: TRBV29-1
j_gene: TRBJ2-1

CDR3aa: CASSPGQLLNTGELFF
v_gene: TRBV7-8
j_gene: TRBJ2-2

CDR3aa: CASSLFRGETQYF
v_gene: TRBV12-3/TRBV12-4
j_gene: TRBJ2-5

CDR3aa: CATRGTGLAGELFF
v_gene: TRBV10-3
j_gene: TRBJ2-2

CDR3aa: CASSLVGRGGLGADTQYF
v_gene: TRBV5-1
j_gene: TRBJ2-3

CDR3aa: CASSSKDRDSLTSGANVLTF
v_gene: TRBV7-6
j_gene: TRBJ2-6

CDR3aa: CSASLPSGYEQYF
v_gene: TRBV20-1
j_gene: TRBJ2-7

CDR3aa: CASSFYPQNEQFF
v_gene: TRBV28
j_gene: TRBJ2-1

CDR3aa: CASSLGSGRVYNEQFF
v_gene: TRBV12-3/TRBV12-4
j_gene: TRBJ2-1

CDR3aa: CASSGHGFNEKLFF
v_gene: TRBV28
j_gene: TRBJ1-4

CDR3aa: CASSWGQGDEQYF
v_gene: TRBV5-6
j_gene: TRBJ2-7

CDR3aa: CASSYSGLYSGNTIYF
v_gene: TRBV6-5
j_gene: TRBJ1-3

CDR3aa: CASSILGTQYF
v_gene: TRBV12-3/TRBV12-4
j_gene: TRBJ2-5

CDR3aa: CSVEDQAGSYNEQFF
v_gene: TRBV29-1
j_gene: TRBJ2-1

CDR3aa: CASSLRDLAGDEQYF
v_gene: TRBV5-1
j_gene: TRBJ2-7

CDR3aa: CASSLLALGHEQFF
v_gene: TRBV7-9
j_gene: TRBJ2-1

CDR3aa: CSARSGGGTDTQYF
v_gene: TRBV20-1
j_gene: TRBJ2-3

CDR3aa: CATKEVVTGELFF
v_gene: TRBV12-3/TRBV12-4
j_gene: TRBJ2-2

CDR3aa: CASASLQGNLVSNEQFF
v_gene: TRBV6-2/TRBV6-3
j_gene: TRBJ2-1

CDR3aa: CSARAPGSGGYTF
v_gene: TRBV20-1
j_gene: TRBJ1-2

CDR3aa: CASSSVYEQYF
v_gene: TRBV28
j_gene: TRBJ2-7

CDR3aa: CASSLDTRRGSKETQYF
v_gene: TRBV7-8
j_gene: TRBJ2-5

CDR3aa: CASSFWGRGQNPYGYTF
v_gene: TRBV27
j_gene: TRBJ1-2

CDR3aa: CASSQEPPLASYEQYF
v_gene: TRBV4-2
j_gene: TRBJ2-7

CDR3aa: CASSLPDGSYEQYF
v_gene: TRBV7-9
j_gene: TRBJ2-7

CDR3aa: CANPRNTGELFF
v_gene: TRBV7-9
j_gene: TRBJ2-2

CDR3aa: CASSSNTGELFF
v_gene: TRBV6-2/TRBV6-3
j_gene: TRBJ2-2